This note documents a single T cell receptor beta chain sequence. These data belong to a study of blood T cell repertoires in COVID-19. Whole-study context: From T cells, B-cell-depleted T cells, or PBMCs came the material, which was cDNA or gDNA.

In the source study's methods: Reference gene primers were amplified, and this amplification served to estimate nucleated cell counts. Method: immunoSEQ multiplex PCR; TCRdb's copy keeps in-frame clones and lacks some. D and trimming come from the DNA, and the V and J calls and clone size come from that table. The sample contains 150,000 to 200,000 clones, 79% of which appear only once. Trimming removed 5 bases from V and 6 bases from J, with 14 bases in between. The CDR3 is made up of 14 amino acids. Germline loops: CDR1 SGHRS, CDR2 YFSETQ. The chain has TRBV5-1 and TRBJ1-4, with a weak D call TRBD1 (6 bases). The sequence came from a woman between 40 and 50 years old with COVID-19, enrolled during active disease. Input material: peripheral blood. Here the CDR3 DNA reads TGCGCCAGCAGTCTACAGGGTGGGGATGAAAAACTGTTTTTT. Translated: CASSLQGGDEKLFF.